Listed below are T cell receptor beta chains from one sample, sequenced in a study of response to subunit inactivated influenza vaccine. TCRdb called the RT-PCR reads again in MiXCR, with one record for every CDR3 protein. The sample yields 750,000 to 850,000 distinct CDR3 sequences, approximately 17% seen once. Sequencing was performed on PBMCs from blood, taken about 5 days after vaccination. The source is a man in his fifties or sixties who received an inactivated influenza vaccine. The CDR3 runs from the conserved cysteine through the conserved F or W. Fields, in order: J gene, V gene, CDR3 length, clone size, D gene, CDR3 protein, CDR3 DNA. The D gene is left open where the match is weak. Rows give clone size only sometimes, using once, few, many, or a class for an expanded clone.

J: TRBJ1-1; V: TRBV7-2; length: 15; size: NA; D: NA; CDR3: CASGRTPTLNTEAFF; DNA: TGTGCCAGCGGAAGAACACCCACGTTGAACACTGAAGCTTTCTTT
J: TRBJ2-5; V: TRBV12-3/TRBV12-4; length: 15; size: few; D: NA; CDR3: CASSPIGQGGETQYF; DNA: TGTGCCAGCAGTCCTATCGGACAGGGAGGGGAGACCCAGTACTTC
J: TRBJ2-1; V: TRBV7-2; length: 13; size: many; D: TRBD2; CDR3: CASSPGTSGRQFF; DNA: TGTGCCAGCAGCCCCGGGACTAGCGGGAGACAGTTCTTC
J: TRBJ2-1; V: TRBV28; length: 15; size: NA; D: TRBD2; CDR3: CASSPTSGRVDEQFF; DNA: TGTGCCAGCAGTCCCACTAGCGGGAGGGTCGATGAGCAGTTCTTC
J: TRBJ2-5; V: TRBV6-1; length: 14; size: few; D: NA; CDR3: CASRISGLQETQYF; DNA: TGTGCCAGCAGGATTTCCGGGCTTCAAGAGACCCAGTACTTC
J: TRBJ2-7; V: TRBV12-3/TRBV12-4; length: 14; size: NA; D: TRBD2; CDR3: CASSPSGGYREQYF; DNA: TGTGCCAGCAGTCCGTCCGGGGGGTATCGCGAGCAGTACTTC
J: TRBJ1-5; V: TRBV5-1; length: 14; size: many; D: NA; CDR3: CASSLGQANQPQHF; DNA: TGCGCCAGCAGCTTGGGACAAGCTAATCAGCCCCAGCATTTT
J: TRBJ2-5; V: TRBV20-1; length: 11; size: few; D: NA; CDR3: CSARQEGTQYF; DNA: TGCAGTGCTAGACAGGAAGGGACCCAGTACTTC
J: TRBJ1-2; V: TRBV6-2/TRBV6-3; length: 13; size: NA; D: NA; CDR3: CASSTNRDYGYTF; DNA: TGTGCCAGCAGTACAAACAGAGACTATGGCTACACCTTC
J: TRBJ2-7; V: TRBV7-9; length: 15; size: few; D: NA; CDR3: CASSLSRVYNYEQYF; DNA: TGTGCCAGCAGCCTAAGTAGGGTGTACAACTACGAGCAGTACTTC
J: TRBJ1-6; V: TRBV27; length: 13; size: few; D: NA; CDR3: CASSFRDASPLHF; DNA: TGTGCCAGCAGTTTTAGGGATGCCTCACCCCTCCACTTT
J: TRBJ2-5; V: TRBV7-6; length: 17; size: NA; D: TRBD2; CDR3: CASSLGVWRGDQETQYF; DNA: TGTGCCAGCAGCTTAGGAGTTTGGCGGGGGGACCAAGAGACCCAGTACTTC
J: TRBJ1-1; V: TRBV29-1; length: 11; size: few; D: NA; CDR3: CSAPGVTEAFF; DNA: TGCAGCGCACCAGGGGTCACTGAAGCTTTCTTT
J: TRBJ2-5; V: TRBV7-2; length: 14; size: NA; D: TRBD2; CDR3: CASSPTSGGVTQYF; DNA: TGTGCCAGCAGCCCTACTAGCGGGGGAGTGACCCAGTACTTC
J: TRBJ1-1; V: TRBV10-2; length: 17; size: few; D: NA; CDR3: CASSRSRGAGGGTEAFF; DNA: TGCGCCAGCAGTAGATCTAGGGGCGCGGGAGGTGGCACTGAAGCTTTCTTT
J: TRBJ1-1; V: TRBV20-1; length: 14; size: NA; D: NA; CDR3: CSAVKSGVNTEAFF; DNA: TGCAGTGCAGTAAAGTCCGGGGTGAACACTGAAGCTTTCTTT
J: TRBJ2-2; V: TRBV27; length: 17; size: NA; D: NA; CDR3: CASSVLGLQAGPGELFF; DNA: TGTGCCAGCAGTGTCCTCGGACTCCAGGCTGGTCCCGGGGAGCTGTTTTTT
J: TRBJ2-1; V: TRBV4-2; length: 15; size: many; D: NA; CDR3: CASSHALLKVAEQFF; DNA: TGTGCCAGCAGCCACGCTTTATTAAAAGTCGCTGAGCAGTTCTTC
J: TRBJ2-3; V: TRBV24-1; length: 16; size: NA; D: TRBD2; CDR3: CATSDQAGGRADTQYF; DNA: TGTGCCACCAGTGATCAAGCGGGAGGGCGCGCGGATACGCAGTATTTT
J: TRBJ1-1; V: TRBV7-2; length: 12; size: NA; D: NA; CDR3: CASSLPRTEAFF; DNA: TGTGCCAGCAGCTTACCCCGAACGGAAGCTTTCTTT
J: TRBJ2-7; V: TRBV5-6; length: 13; size: NA; D: NA; CDR3: CASAGATAYEQYF; DNA: TGTGCCAGCGCGGGGGCGACCGCCTACGAGCAGTACTTC
J: TRBJ2-7; V: TRBV27; length: 12; size: NA; D: TRBD1; CDR3: CAVGDRPVEQYF; DNA: TGTGCCGTCGGGGACAGGCCCGTCGAGCAGTACTTC
J: TRBJ1-6; V: TRBV28; length: 12; size: many; D: NA; CDR3: CASSSWDSPLHF; DNA: TGTGCCAGCAGTTCGTGGGATTCACCCCTCCACTTT
J: TRBJ2-7; V: TRBV20-1; length: 14; size: NA; D: NA; CDR3: CSASKGTLAYEQYF; DNA: TGCAGTGCAAGTAAGGGGACTTTGGCCTACGAGCAGTACTTC
J: TRBJ1-4; V: TRBV12-3/TRBV12-4; length: 14; size: few; D: NA; CDR3: CASSKDTTNEKLFF; DNA: TGTGCCAGCAGCAAAGACACAACTAATGAAAAACTGTTTTTT
J: TRBJ2-1; V: TRBV6-2/TRBV6-3; length: 15; size: NA; D: NA; CDR3: CASSYRTGLYNEQFF; DNA: TGTGCCAGCAGTTACAGGACCGGCCTATACAATGAGCAGTTCTTC
J: TRBJ2-6; V: TRBV29-1; length: 13; size: NA; D: NA; CDR3: CSVVDSGANVLTF; DNA: TGCAGCGTTGTGGACTCTGGGGCCAACGTCCTGACTTTC
J: TRBJ2-3; V: TRBV5-1; length: 14; size: NA; D: NA; CDR3: CASSLLPRTDTQYF; DNA: TGCGCCAGCAGCTTGCTCCCCCGCACAGATACGCAGTATTTT
J: TRBJ2-1; V: TRBV11-2; length: 17; size: NA; D: NA; CDR3: CASSLWDFTSSYNEQFF; DNA: TGTGCCAGCAGCTTATGGGACTTCACAAGCTCCTACAATGAGCAGTTCTTC
J: TRBJ2-6; V: TRBV18; length: 20; size: NA; D: NA; CDR3: CASSQGWAHQGSSGANVLTF; DNA: TGTGCCAGCTCACAGGGATGGGCCCACCAGGGGAGCTCTGGGGCCAACGTCCTGACTTTC
J: TRBJ1-2; V: TRBV12-3/TRBV12-4; length: 13; size: NA; D: NA; CDR3: CASNGDGNYGYTF; DNA: TGTGCCAGCAACGGGGACGGCAACTATGGCTACACCTTC
J: TRBJ2-1; V: TRBV5-1; length: 14; size: many; D: NA; CDR3: CASRAQGLDNEQFF; DNA: TGCGCCAGCAGAGCTCAGGGTTTGGACAATGAGCAGTTCTTC